This entry is about one T cell receptor (beta chain). The data derive from a study of control samples from healthy donors and cancer patients. Only in-frame clones appear in the TCRdb table, and some are missing; sequencing was by immunoSEQ multiplex PCR. This sample yields about 57,000 clones, of which around 93% are seen a single time; around 1% belongs to the top ten. V lost 1 base and J 2 bases, leaving 5 bases between the germline ends. The germline CDR1 and CDR2 sequences are MGHRA and YSYEKL. The CDR3 extends over 13 amino acids. The sequencing sample was made of PBMCs. The clonotype originates from a man aged 30-40 years with colorectal cancer. The chain employs TRBV4-1 and TRBJ1-1, with D uncertain. CDR3 nucleotides: TGCGCCAGCAGCCAAGGTCGAAACACTGAAGCTTTCTTT. Amino acid sequence: CASSQGRNTEAFF.